The present entry profiles one T cell receptor beta chain with its context. These data originate in a study of T-cell memory formation after mild COVID-19. TCRdb reprocessed the 5' RACE reads via MiXCR and lists one record per CDR3 protein. Among 450,000 to 650,000 distinct CDR3 sequences, over 20% were seen once, and the ten largest hold approximately 12%. This CDR3 comprises 11 residues. The V and J ends lost 6 bases and 8 bases respectively, with 10 bases between them. The receptor was isolated from an adult woman who had mild COVID-19 (a few samples of this study predate the infection). Cell type and time point are not known. Sequences were obtained from PBMCs or a T cell subset sorted from them (not recorded which). This rearrangement joins TRBV12-3 or TRBV12-4 to TRBJ1-1; possibly TRBD1 for D (5 bases). CDR3: CASRLGGEAFF. The CDR3 DNA sequence: TGTGCCAGCAGATTGGGGGGAGAAGCTTTCTTT.